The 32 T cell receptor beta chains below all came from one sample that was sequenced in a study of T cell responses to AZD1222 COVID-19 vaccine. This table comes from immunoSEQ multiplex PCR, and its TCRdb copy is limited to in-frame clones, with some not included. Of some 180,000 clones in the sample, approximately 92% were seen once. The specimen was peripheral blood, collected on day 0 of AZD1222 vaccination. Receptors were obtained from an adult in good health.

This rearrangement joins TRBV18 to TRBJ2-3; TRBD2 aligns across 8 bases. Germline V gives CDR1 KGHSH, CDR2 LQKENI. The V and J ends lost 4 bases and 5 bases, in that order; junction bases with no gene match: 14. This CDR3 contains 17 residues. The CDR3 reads CASSRRSAGEAIDTQYF. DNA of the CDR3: TGTGCCAGCTCACGGCGTTCAGCGGGGGAAGCGATAGATACGCAGTATTTT. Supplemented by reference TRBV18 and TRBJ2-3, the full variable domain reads NAGVMQNPRHLVRRRGQEARLRCSPMKGHSHVYWYRQLPEEGLKFMVYLQKENIIDESGMPKERFSAEFPKEGPSILRIQQVVRGDSAAYFCASSRRSAGEAIDTQYFGPGTRLTVL.

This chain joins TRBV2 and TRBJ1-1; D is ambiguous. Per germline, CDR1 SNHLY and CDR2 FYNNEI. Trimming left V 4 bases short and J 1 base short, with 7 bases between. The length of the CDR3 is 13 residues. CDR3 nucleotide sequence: TGTGCCAGCAGTGTAACCTGGAACACTGAAGCTTTCTTT. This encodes CASSVTWNTEAFF.

CDR3 coding DNA: TGTGCCACCCAAGGACAGGGGAACAATGAGCAGTTCTTC. It specifies CATQGQGNNEQFF. This rearrangement joins TRBV24-1 to TRBJ2-1, with TRBD1 matching 9 bases. Germline-derived CDR1 and CDR2 are KGHDR and SFDVKD. CDR3 length: 13 residues. With 9 bases clipped from V and 5 bases from J, the junction kept 4 bases outside the gene matches.

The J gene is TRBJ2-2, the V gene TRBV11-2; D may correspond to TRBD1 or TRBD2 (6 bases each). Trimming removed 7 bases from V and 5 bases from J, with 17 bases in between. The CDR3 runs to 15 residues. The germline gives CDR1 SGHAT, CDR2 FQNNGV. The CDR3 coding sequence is TGTGCCAGCAAAGGGGGGCCGTCGTCGACCGGGGAGCTGTTTTTT. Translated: CASKGGPSSTGELFF.

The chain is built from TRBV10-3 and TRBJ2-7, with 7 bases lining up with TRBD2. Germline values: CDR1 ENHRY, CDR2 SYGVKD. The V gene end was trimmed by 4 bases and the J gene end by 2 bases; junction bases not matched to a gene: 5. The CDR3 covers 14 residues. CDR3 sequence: CAISVASGPYEQYF. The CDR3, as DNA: TGTGCCATCAGTGTGGCTAGCGGACCCTACGAGCAGTACTTC.

The CDR3 sequence is CASSQDAPRRSNTEAFF. CDR3 sequence (DNA): TGTGCCAGCAGCCAAGATGCTCCGAGAAGGTCAAACACTGAAGCTTTCTTT. The chain employs TRBV3-1 (or the pseudogene TRBV3-2) and TRBJ1-1, with no clear D. This CDR3 comprises 17 residues. Trimming removed 0 bases at V and 2 bases at J, with 16 bases between. Germline-derived CDR1 and CDR2 are LGHDT and YNNKEL (reference sequence).

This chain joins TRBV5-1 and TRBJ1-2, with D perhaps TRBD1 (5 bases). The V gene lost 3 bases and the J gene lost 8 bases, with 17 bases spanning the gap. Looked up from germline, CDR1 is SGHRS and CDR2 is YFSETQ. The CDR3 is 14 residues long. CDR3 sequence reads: CASSSGGTVVGYTF. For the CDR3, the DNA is TGCGCCAGCAGCTCGGGGGGTACGGTCGTCGGCTACACCTTC.

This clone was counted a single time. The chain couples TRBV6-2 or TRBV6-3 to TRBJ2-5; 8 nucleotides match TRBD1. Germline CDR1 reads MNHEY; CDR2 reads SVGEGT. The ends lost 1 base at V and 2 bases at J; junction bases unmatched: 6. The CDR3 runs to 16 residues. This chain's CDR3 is CASSYWGRTGQETQYF. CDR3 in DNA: TGTGCCAGCAGTTACTGGGGGCGGACAGGGCAAGAGACCCAGTACTTC.

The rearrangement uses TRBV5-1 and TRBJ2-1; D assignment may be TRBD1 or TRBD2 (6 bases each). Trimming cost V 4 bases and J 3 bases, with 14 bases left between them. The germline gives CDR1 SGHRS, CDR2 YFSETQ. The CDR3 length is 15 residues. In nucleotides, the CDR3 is TGCGCCAGCAGCAGATTAGGGGGGAACTACAATGAGCAGTTCTTC. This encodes CASSRLGGNYNEQFF.

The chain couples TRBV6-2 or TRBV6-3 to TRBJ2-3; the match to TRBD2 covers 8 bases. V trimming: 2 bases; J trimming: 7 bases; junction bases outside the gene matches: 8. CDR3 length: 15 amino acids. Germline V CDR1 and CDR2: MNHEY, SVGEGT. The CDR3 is CASSYPGGPSHTQYF. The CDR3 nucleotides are TGTGCCAGCAGTTACCCGGGGGGGCCGTCCCATACGCAGTATTTT.

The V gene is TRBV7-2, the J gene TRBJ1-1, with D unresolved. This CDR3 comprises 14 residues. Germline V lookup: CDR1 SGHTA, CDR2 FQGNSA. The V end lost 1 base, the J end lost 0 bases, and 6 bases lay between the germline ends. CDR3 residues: CASSLVRMNTEAFF. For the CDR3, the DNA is TGTGCCAGCAGCTTAGTTCGCATGAACACTGAAGCTTTCTTT.

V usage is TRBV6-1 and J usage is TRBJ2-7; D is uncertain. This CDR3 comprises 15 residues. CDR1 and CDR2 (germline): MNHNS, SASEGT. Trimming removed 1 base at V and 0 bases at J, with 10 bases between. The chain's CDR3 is CASSEGTPSSYEQYF. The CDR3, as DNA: TGTGCCAGCAGTGAAGGGACCCCAAGCTCCTACGAGCAGTACTTC.

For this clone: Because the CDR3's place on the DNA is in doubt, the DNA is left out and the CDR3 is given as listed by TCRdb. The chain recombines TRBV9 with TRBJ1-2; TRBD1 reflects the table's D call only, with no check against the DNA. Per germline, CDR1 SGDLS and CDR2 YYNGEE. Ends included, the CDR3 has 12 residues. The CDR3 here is CASSVGGGAGTF.

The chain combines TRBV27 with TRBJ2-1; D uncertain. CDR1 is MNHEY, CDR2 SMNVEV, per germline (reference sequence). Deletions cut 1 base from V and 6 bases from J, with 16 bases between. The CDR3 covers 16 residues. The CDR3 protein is CASSLYPGPSGNEQFF. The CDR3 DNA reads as TGTGCCAGCAGTTTATATCCCGGTCCATCGGGCAATGAGCAGTTCTTC.

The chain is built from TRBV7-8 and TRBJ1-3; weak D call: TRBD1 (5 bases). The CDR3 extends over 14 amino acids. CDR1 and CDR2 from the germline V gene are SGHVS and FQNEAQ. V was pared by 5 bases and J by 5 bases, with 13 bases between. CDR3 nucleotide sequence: TGTGCCAGCAGCCATCCAGGGTACAGAAACACCATATATTTT. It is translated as CASSHPGYRNTIYF. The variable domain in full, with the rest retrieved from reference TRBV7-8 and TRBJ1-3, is GAGVSQSPRYKVAKRGQDVALRCDPISGHVSLFWYQQALGQGPEFLTYFQNEAQLDKSGLPSDRFFAERPEGSVSTLKIQRTQQEDSAVYLCASSHPGYRNTIYFGEGSWLTVV.

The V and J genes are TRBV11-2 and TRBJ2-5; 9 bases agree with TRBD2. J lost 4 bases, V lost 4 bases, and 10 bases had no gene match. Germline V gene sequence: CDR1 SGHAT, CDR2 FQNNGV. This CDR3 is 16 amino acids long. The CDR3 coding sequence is TGTGCCAGCAGCTCCGGGGGTGGAGCGGGGGGAGAGACCCAGTACTTC. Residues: CASSSGGGAGGETQYF.

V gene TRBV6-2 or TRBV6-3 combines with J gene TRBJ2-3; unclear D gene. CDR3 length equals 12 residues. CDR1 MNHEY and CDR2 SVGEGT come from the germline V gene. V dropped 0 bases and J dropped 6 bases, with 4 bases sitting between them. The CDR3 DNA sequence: TGTGCCAGCAGTTACTCGGGGGATACGCAGTATTTT. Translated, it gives CASSYSGDTQYF.

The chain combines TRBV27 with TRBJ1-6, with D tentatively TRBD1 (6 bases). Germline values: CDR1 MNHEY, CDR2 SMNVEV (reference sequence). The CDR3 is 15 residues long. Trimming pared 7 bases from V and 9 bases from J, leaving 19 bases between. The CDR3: CASTHVGGATSPLHF. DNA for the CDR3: TGTGCCAGCACCCACGTTGGGGGGGCCACTTCACCCCTCCACTTT.

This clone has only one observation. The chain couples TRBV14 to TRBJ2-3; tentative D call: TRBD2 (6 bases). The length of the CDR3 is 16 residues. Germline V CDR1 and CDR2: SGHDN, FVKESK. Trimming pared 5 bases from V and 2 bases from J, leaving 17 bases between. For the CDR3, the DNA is TGTGCCAGCAGCAAAACGGGACTCAAGGACACAGATACGCAGTATTTT. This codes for CASSKTGLKDTDTQYF.

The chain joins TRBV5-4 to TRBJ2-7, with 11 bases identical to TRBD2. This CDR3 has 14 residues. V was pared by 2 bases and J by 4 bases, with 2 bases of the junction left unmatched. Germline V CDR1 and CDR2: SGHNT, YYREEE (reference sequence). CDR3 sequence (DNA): TGTGCCAGCAGCTTCGGGACTAGCGGATACGAGCAGTACTTC. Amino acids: CASSFGTSGYEQYF.

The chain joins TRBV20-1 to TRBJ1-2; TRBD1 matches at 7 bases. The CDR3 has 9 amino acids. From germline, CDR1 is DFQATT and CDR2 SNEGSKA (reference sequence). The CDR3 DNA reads TGCAGGTCAGGGGGTTCTGGCACCTTC. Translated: CRSGGSGTF.

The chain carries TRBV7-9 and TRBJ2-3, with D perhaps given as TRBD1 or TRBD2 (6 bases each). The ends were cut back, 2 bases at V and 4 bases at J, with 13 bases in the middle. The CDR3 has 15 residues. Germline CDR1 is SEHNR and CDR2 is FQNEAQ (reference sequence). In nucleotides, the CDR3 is TGTGCCAGCAGCTTAAGGGGGGCCTTAGCAGATACGCAGTATTTT. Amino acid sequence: CASSLRGALADTQYF. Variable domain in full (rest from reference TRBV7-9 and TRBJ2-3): DTGVSQNPRHKITKRGQNVTFRCDPISEHNRLYWYRQTLGQGPEFLTYFQNEAQLEKSRLLSDRFSAERPKGSFSTLEIQRTEQGDSAMYLCASSLRGALADTQYFGPGTRLTVL.

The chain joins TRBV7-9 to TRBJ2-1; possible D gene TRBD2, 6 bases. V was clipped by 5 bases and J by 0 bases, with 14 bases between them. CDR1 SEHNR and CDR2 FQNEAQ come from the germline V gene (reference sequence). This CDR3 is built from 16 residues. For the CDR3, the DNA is TGTGCCAGCAGCCTTAACGGGGGAATCTCCTACAATGAGCAGTTCTTC. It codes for CASSLNGGISYNEQFF.

In nucleotides, the CDR3 is TGTGCCAGCACCACAGGGAGCTCTGGAAACACCATATATTTT. It is translated as CASTTGSSGNTIYF. The chain combines TRBV6-5 with TRBJ1-3, with D possibly TRBD1 on 6 matching bases. This CDR3 is built from 14 residues. Germline V gene sequence: CDR1 MNHEY, CDR2 SVGAGI. Trimming shortened V by 7 bases and J by 0 bases, and 10 bases separated the two germline ends.

DNA for the CDR3: TGTGCCAGCAGTTCCGTTTTCAGGGGCACTGAAGCTTTCTTT. Protein product: CASSSVFRGTEAFF. The genes are TRBV6-5 and TRBJ1-1; tentative D call: TRBD1 (6 bases). V gave up 4 bases and J gave up 4 bases, with 13 bases separating them. Germline V gene sequence: CDR1 MNHEY, CDR2 SVGAGI. This CDR3 is built from 14 residues.

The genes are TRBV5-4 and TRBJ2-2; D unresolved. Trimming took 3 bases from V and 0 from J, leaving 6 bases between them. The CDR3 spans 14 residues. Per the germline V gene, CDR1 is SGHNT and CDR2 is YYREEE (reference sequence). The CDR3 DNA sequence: TGTGCCAGCAGCTCCCCAGCGAACACCGGGGAGCTGTTTTTT. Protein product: CASSSPANTGELFF.

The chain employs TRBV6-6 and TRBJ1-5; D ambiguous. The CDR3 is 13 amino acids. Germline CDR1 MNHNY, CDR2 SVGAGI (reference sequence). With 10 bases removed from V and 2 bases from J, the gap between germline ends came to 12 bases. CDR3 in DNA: TGTGCCACCCGGGATGATGGCAATCAGCCCCAGCATTTT. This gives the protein CATRDDGNQPQHF.

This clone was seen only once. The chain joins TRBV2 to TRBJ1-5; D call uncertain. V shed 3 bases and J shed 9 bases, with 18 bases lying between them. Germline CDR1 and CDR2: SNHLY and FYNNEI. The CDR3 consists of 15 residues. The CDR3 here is CASSEEGSHGLPQHF. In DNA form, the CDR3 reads TGTGCCAGCAGTGAGGAGGGAAGTCATGGGCTGCCCCAGCATTTT.

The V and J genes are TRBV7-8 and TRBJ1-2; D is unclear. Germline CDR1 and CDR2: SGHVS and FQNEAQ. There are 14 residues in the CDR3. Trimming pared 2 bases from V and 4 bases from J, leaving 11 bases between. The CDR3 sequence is CASSLTTRAYGYTF. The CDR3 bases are TGTGCCAGCAGCTTAACCACTAGGGCCTATGGCTACACCTTC.

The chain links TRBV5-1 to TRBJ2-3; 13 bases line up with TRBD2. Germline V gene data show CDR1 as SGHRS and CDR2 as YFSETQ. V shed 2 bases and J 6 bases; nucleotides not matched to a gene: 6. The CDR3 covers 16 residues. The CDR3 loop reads CASSFTSGGAWDTQYF. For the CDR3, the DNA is TGCGCCAGCAGCTTTACTAGCGGGGGGGCATGGGATACGCAGTATTTT. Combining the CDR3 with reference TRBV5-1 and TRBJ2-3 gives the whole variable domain KAGVTQTPRYLIKTRGQQVTLSCSPISGHRSVSWYQQTPGQGLQFLFEYFSETQRNKGNFPGRFSGRQFSNSRSEMNVSTLELGDSALYLCASSFTSGGAWDTQYFGPGTRLTVL.

CDR3 DNA sequence: TGTGCCAGCAGCGTAGTAGCTAGCGGAAAAGAGACCCAGTACTTC. It yields the protein CASSVVASGKETQYF. This rearrangement joins TRBV9 to TRBJ2-5, with 7 bases that match TRBD2. The CDR3 totals 15 residues. Germline V CDR1 and CDR2: SGDLS, YYNGEE. With V trimmed by 0 bases and J by 3 bases, 5 bases remained unmatched.

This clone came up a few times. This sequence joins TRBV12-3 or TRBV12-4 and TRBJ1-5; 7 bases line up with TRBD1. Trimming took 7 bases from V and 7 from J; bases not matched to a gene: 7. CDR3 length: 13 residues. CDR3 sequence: CASNNRGNQPQHF. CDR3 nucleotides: TGTGCCAGCAACAACAGGGGAAACCAGCCCCAGCATTTT.